Sequencing of this T cell receptor (beta chain) was carried out in a study of regulatory T cells in long-lasting Graves disease (dated by TCRdb to about 2021). About the investigation overall: Antithyroid drugs had been taken for less than 3 months by newly diagnosed Graves' disease patients. Peripheral blood TCR sequencing and RNA sequencing compared persistent Graves' disease patients with newly diagnosed Graves' disease patients. TCR sequencing covered some 13 persistent and around 20 newly diagnosed Graves' disease patients, about 35 samples in total. The study took place in China and was registered as a clinical trial. Broader findings and caveats from the paper: Lower TCR Shannon entropy and fewer highly expanded clones were observed in persistent Graves' disease patients than in newly diagnosed patients, which suggested clonal expansion. The small sample size was acknowledged by the authors as a limitation that may reduce accuracy. Only peripheral blood was studied, because thyroid tissue, the primary lesion, was inaccessible. TRBV28, TRBJ1-2 and TRBJ2-5 were preferentially used in persistent disease, while TRBV20-1 and TRBJ2-1 were favored in newly diagnosed disease. Persistent patients shared more public clonotypes among themselves (2,741) than newly diagnosed patients did (roughly 920). Sequencing and analysis were limited to the TCR beta chain.

As for this clonotype: Its antigen is still unknown. No much larger clone exists at a distance of one base, and base qualities are not known.

The CDR3 spans 15 residues, from the cysteine through the phenylalanine. The only DNA kept is the CDR3, 45 bases in frame from the first base. V loses 5 bases of germline sequence and J loses 4 bases, and the interval between the two ends is 15 bases. Via the germline V gene (reference sequence), CDR1 is MNHEY and CDR2 SMNVEV. Read against the paper, the sample's time point label means: newly diagnosed GD, antithyroid drugs for less than 3 months. For both TCR sequencing and RNA sequencing, RNA was extracted from PBMCs using TRIzol. Graves' disease was diagnosed according to American Thyroid Association guidelines. Patients were recruited from an endocrinology department in Xi'an, China. From each patient, approximately 9.9 milliliters of peripheral blood was collected into an EDTA anticoagulant tube. Ficoll Paque Plus density gradient separation was used to isolate PBMCs, and no additional T cell sorting was done. RNA quality was checked with an Agilent 2100 Bioanalyzer and agarose gel, and concentration with a NanoDrop 2000.

Libraries were built with multiplex PCR. Sequencing was carried out with an Illumina HiSeq 4000. CDR3 regions were amplified by Arm-PCR with iRepertoire HTBI primers to construct TCR beta libraries. Before sequencing, the PCR products went through gel purification. Under the source paper's analysis protocol: Gene usage analysis of CDR3 amino acid clonotypes used the 62 TRBV and fewer than 15 TRBJ segments found across samples. Filtered high-quality paired reads were merged into contigs using COPE and FqMerger. Contigs were aligned with BLAST to IMGT TRBV, TRBD and TRBJ reference genes, and CDR3 was defined per IMGT. Any clonotype with a frequency above 0.1% was classified as a highly expanded clone. Shannon entropy was used to measure repertoire diversity, and the Gini coefficient was used to measure V-J evenness. A clonotype found in more than one individual was treated as public. Using fastp trimming at Q25 and MiXCR clonotype assembly, TCRdb reanalyzed the public sequencing data and kept in-frame beta chains. Rows with one shared CDR3 protein collapse into an entry with the most common genes and DNA. TCRdb assigned the V and J calls; the authors' analysis was not used. This sample lists roughly 420,000 distinct CDR3 sequences; about 14% were detected once. Of the sample, about 15% falls within the top ten clones.

The same data also went into a second study, on T cells in Graves' hyperthyroidism and ophthalmopathy. The second study's paper adds: Stable Graves' hyperthyroidism was defined as no progression to ophthalmopathy during 18 months of follow-up. Hyperthyroidism patients were newly diagnosed, had a disease duration of under 2 months, and were aged 18 to 65 years. Any patient with an uncontrolled infection, another autoimmune disease, pregnancy or lactation was excluded. Diagnoses were established on the basis of clinical symptoms, serum thyroxine and TRAb, thyroid ultrasound, and orbital computed tomography. A first-round RT-PCR of the TCR CDR3 used the HTBI primer set with the Qiagen OneStep RT-PCR kit. Blood samples also contained most of the expanded thyroid clonotypes (frequency above 0.001), which suggests that blood repertoires may reflect thyroid immune responses. Ophthalmopathy was separated from stable hyperthyroidism by a 13 V-J signature model, with around 90% sensitivity and about 81% specificity obtained in cross-validation and 80%/75% obtained in testing. In validation, the model predicted progression to ophthalmopathy a median of about 6.5 months before onset, with approximately 70% sensitivity and roughly 73% specificity. To identify distinguishing TCR V-J signatures, a discovery cohort of 100 or so patients was used, comprising 43 with Graves' ophthalmopathy and approximately 58 with stable Graves' hyperthyroidism. An independent validation cohort of 18 to 20 hyperthyroidism patients and approximately 17 patients who later progressed to ophthalmopathy tested prospective prediction of ophthalmopathy. The 85 to 100 discovery patients were divided at random into training and test sets in a 7:3 ratio. In more than 5 Graves' hyperthyroidism patients, the study also compared T-cell repertoires from thyroid tissue with T-cell repertoires from blood. Once sampling was done, hyperthyroidism patients were given methimazole at a starting dose of 30 mg daily, whereas ophthalmopathy patients were given high-dose intravenous methylprednisolone. A second multiplex PCR round built the libraries, followed by size selection and purification. The libraries were sequenced on an Illumina HiSeq2000 using paired-end 100 bp reads. SOAPnuke was used to process the raw data, throwing out any read that contained adapters or uncalled bases, had a mean Phred below 15, or lacked an exact constant-primer or identifier match. COPE v1.2.5 was used to merge high-quality paired reads, and clonotypes were defined as unique nucleotide sequences. MiTCR v1.1 was used to align clonotypes to the IMGT TRBV, TRBD and TRBJ reference segments. Analysis was restricted to V-J combinations with a frequency above 0.0001, which covered about 99% of repertoires. A TCS score was defined as the ratio between F50 (clonal expansion) and ExV (chaos), using BLOSUM62-based TCRdist between CDR3 peptides within each V-J. Welch's t-statistics and random forest reduced around 520 V-J features to fewer than 15, which were used in a naive Bayes classifier (R e1071). No statistical method was used to set the sample size in advance, and investigators knew the group allocation. TCR Vbeta CDR3 sequencing of 120 to 150 peripheral blood samples (under 45 ophthalmopathy, some 75 hyperthyroidism and some 17 progressor patients) is reported in the paper.

The V gene is TRBV27 and the J gene is TRBJ2-1; D gene: possibly TRBD1, on 6 matching bases. The sequences come from peripheral blood mononuclear cells (PBMCs), collected at new diagnosis, from a patient treated with antithyroid drugs. The clonotype originates from a woman aged 45-65 years with Graves disease. Donor details come from another sample of the same person, matched by shared clones. The CDR3 protein sequence reads: CASSPDRQEYNEQFF. The nucleotide sequence reads TGTGCCAGCAGTCCGGACCGACAGGAATACAATGAGCAGTTCTTC.